This passage covers 20 T cell receptor beta chains from one sample sequenced in a study of blood T cell repertoires in COVID-19. The method was immunoSEQ multiplex PCR; TCRdb's version includes in-frame clones alone and lacks a portion of them. The sample has about 180,000 clones; around 84% are singletons. The sample comprised peripheral blood. These receptors all stem from a woman aged 45 to 65 with COVID-19, enrolled during active disease.

The chain couples TRBV5-1 to TRBJ1-1; no reliable D call. Germline V gives CDR1 SGHRS, CDR2 YFSETQ. V was clipped by 2 bases and J by 1 base, with 6 bases between them. The CDR3 has 13 amino acids. The CDR3 DNA follows: TGCGCCAGCAGCTTTTCAGGGAACACTGAAGCTTTCTTT. Encoded protein: CASSFSGNTEAFF.

This clone was detected a few times. The chain uses TRBV6-5 and TRBJ1-1, with D maybe TRBD1 (5 bases). This CDR3 has 15 amino acids. Trimming removed 0 bases from V and 3 bases from J, with 11 bases in between. Germline V gene lookup returns CDR1 MNHEY and CDR2 SVGAGI. CDR3 in amino acids: CASSYSILQDTEAFF. As DNA, the CDR3 is TGTGCCAGCAGTTACTCGATATTACAGGACACTGAAGCTTTCTTT.

This sequence joins TRBV2 and TRBJ1-1, with unresolved D. The germline CDR1 and CDR2 sequences are SNHLY and FYNNEI. Deletions cut 8 bases from V and 6 bases from J, with 19 bases between. The CDR3 is made up of 14 amino acids. The CDR3 loop is CASGEETRSAEAFF. Written as DNA, the CDR3 is TGTGCCAGCGGCGAGGAGACCCGGAGCGCTGAAGCTTTCTTT.

The chain employs TRBV5-1 and TRBJ2-7, with TRBD2 matching over 9 bases. Germline V CDR1 and CDR2: SGHRS, YFSETQ. The CDR3 runs 13 residues. Trimming took 0 bases from V and 5 from J; bases not matched to a gene: 0. The DNA of the CDR3 is TGCGCCAGCAGCTTGGGGACTAGCGACGAGCAGTACTTC. Residues: CASSLGTSDEQYF.

The rearrangement joins TRBV4-3 to TRBJ2-7; 7 positions agree with TRBD1. This CDR3 has 17 residues. The trim removed 0 bases at V and 5 bases at J, leaving 13 bases unmatched. CDR1 is LGHNA and CDR2 is YSLEER in the germline V gene. The CDR3 protein is CASSQDVETGWFNEQYF. DNA for the CDR3: TGCGCCAGCAGCCAAGATGTTGAGACAGGGTGGTTTAACGAGCAGTACTTC.

V and J are TRBV11-3 and TRBJ2-7; TRBD1 might be the D (5 bases). The CDR3 runs to 13 residues. V was cut by 6 bases and J by 1 base, with 10 bases left in between. Germline CDR1 is SGHNT and CDR2 is YENEEA. The CDR3 DNA is TGTGCCAGCAGACGTGGGGCATCCTACGAGCAGTACTTC. Amino acid sequence: CASRRGASYEQYF.

The chain carries TRBV28 and TRBJ1-4; D gene uncertain. CDR3 length equals 14 residues. Germline CDR1 MDHEN, CDR2 SYDVKM. V was shortened by 9 bases and J by 6 bases, with 17 bases between the two germline ends. CDR3 residues: CASSESGLDEKLFF. The CDR3 coding sequence is TGTGCCAGTAGCGAGTCAGGCCTGGATGAAAAACTGTTTTTT. Supplemented by reference TRBV28 and TRBJ1-4, the full variable domain reads DVKVTQSSRYLVKRTGEKVFLECVQDMDHENMFWYRQDPGLGLRLIYFSYDVKMKEKGDIPEGYSVSREKKERFSLILESASTNQTSMYLCASSESGLDEKLFFGSGTQLSVL.

In this sample, this clone turned up a few times. The same CDR3 is also encoded by other DNA sequences in this sample. CDR3 region: CASSYSPGGFQPQHF. CDR3 DNA: TGTGCCAGCAGTTACTCTCCAGGGGGCTTCCAGCCCCAGCATTTT. The V and J genes are TRBV6-2 or TRBV6-3 and TRBJ1-5; TRBD1 matches at 8 bases. The ends lost 0 bases at V and 7 bases at J; junction bases unmatched: 5. CDR3 length: 15 amino acids. Germline values: CDR1 MNHEY, CDR2 SVGEGT.

This clone has a single count. V usage is TRBV29-1 and J usage is TRBJ1-1; no firm D call. V dropped 3 bases and J dropped 10 bases, with 18 bases sitting between them. The CDR3 extends over 13 amino acids. Germline CDR1 SQVTM, CDR2 ANQGSEA. The CDR3 sequence is CSVEPPMILGAFF. The CDR3 nucleotides are TGCAGCGTTGAGCCTCCAATGATACTCGGAGCTTTCTTT.

The gene calls are TRBV7-9 and TRBJ2-5; TRBD2 is a possible D gene (6 bases). CDR1 is SEHNR and CDR2 is FQNEAQ in the germline V gene (reference sequence). Trimming shortened V by 5 bases and J by 4 bases, and 14 bases separated the two germline ends. The length of the CDR3 is 14 residues. CDR3 region: CASSPGGGVETQYF. In DNA, the CDR3 is TGTGCCAGCAGCCCTGGGGGAGGTGTAGAGACCCAGTACTTC.

The rearrangement links TRBV19 to TRBJ1-1, with D possibly being TRBD1 (5 bases). V was pared by 4 bases and J by 1 base, with 7 bases between. This CDR3 comprises 13 residues. From germline, CDR1 is LNHDA and CDR2 SQIVND (reference sequence). The DNA of the CDR3 is TGTGCCAGTAGTACGACAGAGAACACTGAAGCTTTCTTT. Protein sequence: CASSTTENTEAFF.

The V call is TRBV28, the J call TRBJ1-2; no definite D call. The CDR3 contains 15 residues. The V gene lost 6 bases and the J gene lost 0 bases, with 14 bases spanning the gap. Per germline, CDR1 MDHEN and CDR2 SYDVKM. CDR3 region: CASSLPGEANYGYTF. CDR3 sequence (DNA): TGTGCCAGCAGCCTACCGGGTGAAGCTAACTATGGCTACACCTTC.

The chain uses TRBV2 and TRBJ1-2; no clear D gene. This CDR3 region has 15 residues. Germline values: CDR1 SNHLY, CDR2 FYNNEI. The V gene lost 7 bases and the J gene lost 0 bases, with 15 bases spanning the gap. CDR3 nucleotide sequence: TGTGCCAGCACCACCTCTCAGGCCTCTAACTATGGCTACACCTTC. This codes for CASTTSQASNYGYTF.

This chain uses TRBV7-2 with TRBJ2-1; D not certain. The germline gives CDR1 SGHTA, CDR2 FQGNSA. This CDR3 region has 16 residues. V was shortened by 7 bases and J by 1 base, with 17 bases between the two germline ends. The CDR3 sequence is CASTLSGRNSYNEQFF. CDR3 nucleotide sequence: TGTGCCAGCACCCTGTCAGGTAGAAATTCCTACAATGAGCAGTTCTTC.

This chain joins TRBV6-5 and TRBJ2-2, with no clear D. The germline gives CDR1 MNHEY, CDR2 SVGAGI. This CDR3 comprises 14 residues. With 6 bases removed from V and 8 bases from J, the gap between germline ends came to 16 bases. CDR3 region: CASRNPLGGGELFF. The CDR3 DNA is TGTGCCAGCAGGAATCCCCTAGGTGGGGGGGAGCTGTTTTTT.

This chain connects TRBV4-1 to TRBJ2-3; 11 bases map to TRBD2. The CDR3 covers 14 residues. Trimming at V came to 6 bases and at J to 4 bases, leaving 3 bases not matched to a gene. The germline CDR1 and CDR2 sequences are MGHRA and YSYEKL. CDR3 bases: TGCGCCAGCAGTAGCGGGGGGGCCTCAGATACGCAGTATTTT. Amino acid sequence: CASSSGGASDTQYF.

The chain links TRBV29-1 to TRBJ2-5, with unresolved D. CDR3 length: 11 residues. Germline-derived CDR1 and CDR2 are SQVTM and ANQGSEA. V was shortened by 6 bases and J by 4 bases, with 9 bases between the two germline ends. CDR3 sequence reads: CSVNSPETQYF. DNA for the CDR3: TGCAGCGTAAACAGTCCAGAGACCCAGTACTTC.

The CDR3 loop reads CASSITGRSEAFF. The CDR3 nucleotides are TGTGCCAGCAGTATTACAGGGCGATCTGAAGCTTTCTTT. The rearrangement links TRBV27 to TRBJ1-1; TRBD1 is a possible D gene (6 bases). The CDR3 spans 13 residues. The ends were cut back, 5 bases at V and 6 bases at J, with 13 bases in the middle. The V gene's germline CDR1 is MNHEY and CDR2 SMNVEV (reference sequence).

The chain employs TRBV7-9 and TRBJ2-1; 7 bases fit TRBD1. Germline CDR1 is SEHNR and CDR2 is FQNEAQ (reference sequence). This CDR3 is 15 amino acids long. Losses at the gene ends were 2 bases for V and 0 bases for J; bases not matched to a gene: 1. In nucleotides, the CDR3 is TGTGCCAGCAGCTTACACAGGGGCTCCTACAATGAGCAGTTCTTC. The encoded protein is CASSLHRGSYNEQFF. The full variable domain, completed using reference TRBV7-9 and TRBJ2-1, is DTGVSQNPRHKITKRGQNVTFRCDPISEHNRLYWYRQTLGQGPEFLTYFQNEAQLEKSRLLSDRFSAERPKGSFSTLEIQRTEQGDSAMYLCASSLHRGSYNEQFFGPGTRLTVL.

J is TRBJ2-5 and V is TRBV11-2, with D possibly being TRBD1 (6 bases). This CDR3 comprises 15 residues. V was cut by 4 bases and J by 3 bases, with 15 bases left in between. CDR1 and CDR2 (germline): SGHAT, FQNNGV. The CDR3 protein is CASSSRDIPKETQYF. The DNA for the CDR3 is TGTGCCAGCAGCTCACGGGACATCCCTAAAGAGACCCAGTACTTC.